This T cell receptor (beta chain) was recovered during a study of hypomethylating agent response in myelodysplastic syndrome. Sequenced by immunoSEQ multiplex PCR; TCRdb stores in-frame clones only, minus some. Counted here are under 5,500 clones, approximately 78% occurring once; the ten biggest clones make up 15% to 18%. The clonotype was recovered from a human donor with myelodysplastic syndrome. Sequencing was performed on bone marrow, taken before or after starting hypomethylating agent treatment for myelodysplastic syndrome (not recorded which).

In DNA form, the CDR3 reads TGTGCCAGCAGCCCTCGGGACAGCCCAGATACGCAGTATTTT. It specifies CASSPRDSPDTQYF. The chain recombines TRBV7-6 with TRBJ2-3, with 7 positions matching TRBD1. Losses at the gene ends were 5 bases for V and 4 bases for J; bases not matched to a gene: 6. Germline V gene data show CDR1 as SGHVS and CDR2 as FNYEAQ. This CDR3 region has 14 residues.